A selection of T cell receptor beta chains follows, all from one sample in a study of blood T cell repertoires in COVID-19. Libraries were prepared by immunoSEQ multiplex PCR; TCRdb keeps only in-frame clonotypes and omits some of them. There are about 370,000 clones in the sample; around 89% occur only once, and roughly 1% lies in the top ten. The sample consisted of PBMCs or T cells enriched from blood (not recorded which). These TCRs come from a man aged 18 to 29 who had recovered from COVID-19. Both conserved end residues are part of each CDR3. A D gene is named only where the DNA matches it firmly. A clone size is listed for some rows: how often the clone was seen (once, few, many), or a class if it is expanded.

>TRBV28|TRBD1|TRBJ2-1|NA
TGTGCCAGCAGTATTTATCGACAGGGCCGGCTATACAATGAGCAGTTCTTC
CASSIYRQGRLYNEQFF
>TRBV10-3|NA|TRBJ1-2|NA
TGTGCCATCAGTGAGTCTAGAGAGACTAACTATGGCTACACCTTC
CAISESRETNYGYTF
>TRBV9|NA|TRBJ2-1|NA
TGTGCCAGCAGCGTAGAGGAGGGCCCTGAGCAGTTCTTC
CASSVEEGPEQFF
>TRBV5-1|TRBD1|TRBJ1-5|NA
TGCGCCAGCAGCTCCGCACCATCGACAGGGAATCAGCCCCAGCATTTT
CASSSAPSTGNQPQHF
>TRBV5-1|TRBD1|TRBJ2-2|NA
TGCGCCAGCAGCTGGGGACAGGACACCGGGGAGCTGTTTTTT
CASSWGQDTGELFF
>TRBV9|NA|TRBJ1-1|NA
TGTGCCAGCAGACTAGGGGGAAATGAGAACACTGAAGCTTTCTTT
CASRLGGNENTEAFF
>TRBV9|NA|TRBJ1-3|NA
TGTGCCAGCAGCCGCCACTCAACAGGGACTGGAAACACCATATATTTT
CASSRHSTGTGNTIYF
>TRBV6-1|TRBD2|TRBJ2-1|NA
TGTGCCAGCAGTGATCAGAGGCGGGGGGGCTGGAATGAGCAGTTCTTC
CASSDQRRGGWNEQFF
>TRBV11-2|NA|TRBJ2-7|NA
TGTGCCAGCAGCTTGCGGCCGCGTCAGGGGGGATCGGCCTACGAGCAGTACTTC
CASSLRPRQGGSAYEQYF
>TRBV20-1|NA|TRBJ2-1|few
TGCAGTGCTAGTCTCTCCTCACTAGGGCACTCGTTCTTC
CSASLSSLGHSFF
>TRBV6-5|NA|TRBJ2-1|NA
TGTGCCAGCGGACGCGACAGACCCAACAGCGAGCAGTTCTTC
CASGRDRPNSEQFF
>TRBV6-5|NA|TRBJ1-2|NA
TGTGCCAGCAGCCCCGGGATGGCCGGCTACACCTTC
CASSPGMAGYTF
>TRBV29-1|NA|TRBJ2-5|NA
TGCAGCGTTGGGCCTACCCAGTACTTC
CSVGPTQYF
>TRBV19|TRBD2|TRBJ2-2|NA
TGTGCCAGTAGTATATCTAGCGGGGGGTCGAGCACCGGGGAGCTGTTTTTT
CASSISSGGSSTGELFF
>TRBV9|NA|TRBJ2-6|NA
TGTGCCAGCAGCGTAGCGGACAACCACTCTGGGGCCAACGTCCTGACTTTC
CASSVADNHSGANVLTF
>TRBV28|NA|TRBJ2-4|NA
TGTGCCAGCAGTTTGCGGCCCCGGACTCCAAACATTCAGTACTTC
CASSLRPRTPNIQYF
>TRBV7-2|NA|TRBJ2-7|NA
TGTGCCAGCAGCTTAGATTCATGGTCTCGGGGGGAGCAGTACTTC
CASSLDSWSRGEQYF
>TRBV19|TRBD1|TRBJ1-1|once
TGTGCCAGTAGTTTAGGGACAGCGGGAAACACTGAAGCTTTCTTT
CASSLGTAGNTEAFF
>TRBV19|TRBD2|TRBJ2-7|NA
TGTGCCAGTAGTATACTACTAGCGGGAGCTTACGAGCAGTACTTC
CASSILLAGAYEQYF
>TRBV7-2|NA|TRBJ2-1|NA
TGTGCCAGCAGCATGGAGGTAAGCTCCTACAATGAGCAGTTCTTC
CASSMEVSSYNEQFF
>TRBV6-5|NA|TRBJ1-4|NA
TGTGCCAGCAGCGCAAGGACAAGTAATGAAAAACTGTTTTTT
CASSARTSNEKLFF